The 8 T cell receptor beta chains below come from one sample, sequenced in a study of cytomegalovirus exposure and HLA in healthy donors. The primer mix had 60 Vbeta and 13 Jbeta primers. Sequencing was performed with immunoSEQ multiplex PCR; in TCRdb, only in-frame clones are kept and a portion is missing. Of about 150,000 clones detected, 65% to 80% appear once; the ten largest clones hold approximately 3%. The sample was PBMCs. Receptors originate from a man between 18 and 35 years old in good health and CMV-seronegative.

The chain combines TRBV5-1 with TRBJ1-2; D uncertain. The CDR3 is 14 residues long. Trimming took off 2 bases at V and 1 base at J, with 9 bases between the two ends. Germline V gene sequence: CDR1 SGHRS, CDR2 YFSETQ. The CDR3 region has the DNA TGCGCCAGCAGCTTTTTCTCAGATAACTATGGCTACACCTTC. Protein product: CASSFFSDNYGYTF.

V usage is TRBV6-1 and J usage is TRBJ2-5, with D possibly matching TRBD2 (7 bases). This CDR3 spans 17 amino acids. V lost 1 base and J 1 base, leaving 16 bases between the germline ends. CDR1 and CDR2 (germline): MNHNS, SASEGT. The CDR3 bases are TGTGCCAGCAGTGAAGGGAGGCGGGGGCGCTCCCAAGAGACCCAGTACTTC. This sequence encodes CASSEGRRGRSQETQYF.

In this sample, this clone turned up a few times. The chain employs TRBV6-5 and TRBJ1-1; D may be TRBD1 (6 bases). V lost 0 bases, J lost 5 bases, and 10 bases lay in between. CDR1 and CDR2 from the germline V gene are MNHEY and SVGAGI. The CDR3 has 14 residues. CDR3 sequence reads: CASSYSGRGTEAFF. DNA for the CDR3: TGTGCCAGCAGTTACTCGGGGAGGGGGACTGAAGCTTTCTTT.

This chain uses TRBV2 with TRBJ1-4; a weak D match, TRBD1 (5 bases). Germline V gene sequence: CDR1 SNHLY, CDR2 FYNNEI. Between the trimmed V and J ends, which lost 6 bases and 8 bases, there was a span of 16 bases. The CDR3 totals 14 residues. The CDR3 region is CASRKEGPVEKLFF. The CDR3 nucleotides read TGTGCCAGCAGAAAGGAGGGGCCAGTGGAAAAACTGTTTTTT.

The chain carries TRBV7-8 and TRBJ2-7; weak D call: TRBD1 (5 bases). The V end was cut by 4 bases, the J end by 3 bases, with 7 bases between. Germline V CDR1 and CDR2: SGHVS, FQNEAQ. The CDR3 totals 12 residues. DNA for the CDR3: TGTGCCAGCAGCTCCGGACACTACGAGCAGTACTTC. Its translation is CASSSGHYEQYF.

The gene calls are TRBV4-3 and TRBJ2-2; TRBD2 agrees at 9 bases. V was pared by 0 bases and J by 5 bases, with 10 bases of the junction left unmatched. CDR3 length equals 18 residues. Germline CDR1 reads LGHNA; CDR2 reads YSLEER. CDR3 sequence (DNA): TGCGCCAGCAGCCAAGAAACGGTGGGGGGACTAGCAACCGGGGAGCTGTTTTTT. Encoded protein: CASSQETVGGLATGELFF.

The rearrangement joins TRBV10-3 to TRBJ2-7, with TRBD1 matching 8 bases. J lost 7 bases, V lost 10 bases, and 15 bases had no gene match. Germline-derived CDR1 and CDR2 are ENHRY and SYGVKD. CDR3 length: 14 amino acids. CDR3 in amino acids: CASREQGVTGEQYF. The CDR3 nucleotides are TGTGCCAGCCGAGAACAGGGGGTAACCGGGGAGCAGTACTTC.

V is TRBV6-6 and J is TRBJ2-3; D is undetermined. The ends were cut back, 2 bases at V and 3 bases at J, with 3 bases in the middle. Germline V gene sequence: CDR1 MNHNY, CDR2 SVGAGI (reference sequence). The length of the CDR3 is 12 residues. The CDR3 reads CASSYETDTQYF. CDR3 nucleotides: TGTGCCAGCAGTTACGAGACAGATACGCAGTATTTT.